Presented here are 19 T cell receptor beta chains from one specimen sequenced in a study of T cell clonality in common variable immunodeficiency. TCRdb's copy holds only in-frame clones and misses some; the assay was immunoSEQ multiplex PCR. The repertoire consists of 40,000 to 60,000 clones, none detected only once. Sequencing was performed on peripheral blood mononuclear cells. Source of these receptors: a person aged 18 to 70 in good health.

The sample holds many counts of this clone. The read falls 3 residues short of the CDR3 end, and the missing part is taken from the germline J gene. The chain uses TRBV7-2 and TRBJ2-7, with 10 bases fitting TRBD2. This CDR3 contains 14 residues. Unmatched junction bases numbered 11, after V lost 11 bases and J lost 4 bases. Germline CDR1 and CDR2: SGHTA and FQGNSA. The sequenced CDR3 bases are TGTGCCGTGGGATTAGCGGGAGGCATGTACGAG. This translates into CAVGLAGGMYE. The full CDR3 sequence reads CAVGLAGGMYEQYF.

This clone was observed many times. The read ends 3 residues shy of where the CDR3 ends; the end is completed using the germline J gene. The rearrangement joins TRBV20-1 to TRBJ1-1; 7 nucleotides agree with TRBD1. The CDR3 consists of 12 residues. Germline assignment: CDR1 DFQATT and CDR2 SNEGSKA (reference sequence). J lost 3 bases, V lost 2 bases, and 0 bases had no gene match. This CDR3 reads CSARTGDTEAFF. The covered CDR3 bases are TGCAGTGCTAGAACAGGGGACACTGAA.

This clone has more than one count but fewer than ten. Read sequence stops 3 residues before the CDR3 end, and the germline J gene provides the missing end. The rearrangement links TRBV6-4 to TRBJ2-2; 11 positions agree with TRBD1. This CDR3 is 14 amino acids long. The germline CDR1 and CDR2 sequences are MRHNA and SNTAGT. CDR3 residues: CASSDGQGAEKLFF. The CDR3 DNA, read in part, is TGTGCCAGCAGTGACGGACAGGGGGCTGAAAAG.

This clone came up many times. The read ends 3 residues shy of where the CDR3 ends; the end is completed using the germline J gene. The chain uses TRBV30 and TRBJ2-7; 8 nucleotides agree with TRBD1. V shed 4 bases, J shed 5 bases, and the junction held 13 bases outside the gene matches. Germline V gives CDR1 GTSNPN, CDR2 SVGIG (reference sequence). The CDR3 has 15 residues. The CDR3 DNA, read in part, is TGTGCCTGGAACACCGGACAGGGACCGGGGGACGAG. Its protein is CAWNTGQGPGDE. The CDR3, in full, reads CAWNTGQGPGDEQYF.

The table lists this clone with many counts. The read is 3 residues too short to cover the CDR3 end, so that end is filled in from the germline J gene. V and J are TRBV30 and TRBJ2-7; the D gene is possibly TRBD1 (6 bases). Between the trimmed V and J ends, which lost 1 base and 2 bases, there was a span of 12 bases. CDR3 length: 14 residues. Germline CDR1 reads GTSNPN; CDR2 reads SVGIG (reference sequence). CDR3 DNA, as far as it was read: TGTGCCTGGAGTGGCGGCACAGGGACCTACGAG. Protein product: CAWSGGTGTYE. The CDR3, in full, reads CAWSGGTGTYEQYF.

CDR3 DNA, as far as it was read: TGTGCCAGCAGCTTGTACGCTACTAACCAAGAGACG. It specifies CASSLYATNQET. The CDR3, in full, reads CASSLYATNQETQYF. The gene calls are TRBV7-2 and TRBJ2-3; D gene uncertain. The DNA ends 3 residues before the CDR3 does, and the rest of the CDR3 is filled in from the germline J gene. Germline values: CDR1 SGHTA, CDR2 FQGNSA. The CDR3 extends over 15 amino acids.

In this sample, this clone turned up many times. CDR3 region: CASSEGSRLAGTQYF. Incomplete CDR3 DNA: TGTGCCAGCAGTGAAGGGTCCCGACTAGCTGGTACG. The V gene is TRBV2, the J gene TRBJ2-3, with TRBD2 identical over 7 bases. The CDR3 is cut off 3 residues early in the read; its end comes from the germline J gene. The V and J ends lost 1 base and 8 bases, in that order; junction bases with no gene match: 9. The V gene's germline CDR1 is SNHLY and CDR2 FYNNEI. The CDR3 consists of 15 residues. Full variable domain (rest looked up from reference TRBV2 and TRBJ2-3): EPEVTQTPSHQVTQMGQEVILRCVPISNHLYFYWYRQILGQKVEFLVSFYNNEISEKSEIFDDQFSVERPDGSNFTLKIRSTKLEDSAMYFCASSEGSRLAGTQYFGPGTRLTVL.

In its sample, this clone was seen many times. Coverage ceases 3 residues before the CDR3 finishes, and the germline J gene fills in the end. V is TRBV7-2 and J is TRBJ2-5, with 7 bases aligning to TRBD1. CDR3 length: 14 residues. The ends lost 1 base at V and 5 bases at J; junction bases unmatched: 4. Looked up from germline, CDR1 is SGHTA and CDR2 is FQGNSA. The DNA read from the CDR3 is TGTGCCAGCAGCTTAGGGGCAGGGGGTGAGACC. It encodes CASSLGAGGET. The entire CDR3 sequence reads CASSLGAGGETQYF. Using reference TRBV7-2 and TRBJ2-5 for the parts outside the CDR3, the full variable domain is GAGVSQSPSNKVTEKGKDVELRCDPISGHTALYWYRQSLGQGLEFLIYFQGNSAPDKSGLPSDRFSAERTGGSVSTLTIQRTQQEDSAVYLCASSLGAGGETQYFGPGTRLLVL.

Details on this clone: The CDR3 goes on 3 residues after the read ends, and that part is filled in from the germline J gene. This sample includes further DNA sequences coding for the same CDR3. The V gene is TRBV30, the J gene TRBJ1-3, with TRBD1 matching over 7 bases. Per the germline V gene, CDR1 is GTSNPN and CDR2 is SVGIG (reference sequence). Unmatched junction bases numbered 2, after V lost 3 bases and J lost 3 bases. The CDR3 length is 13 residues. Incomplete CDR3 DNA: TGTGCCTGGAGGTACAGGGGTGGAAACACC. Its translation: CAWRYRGGNT. The full CDR3 protein reads CAWRYRGGNTIYF.

At least ten counts were recorded for this clone. The sequenced fragment ends 3 residues before the CDR3 boundary, so the rest is inferred from the germline J gene. The chain is built from TRBV11-2 and TRBJ2-1; no firm D call. Trimming cost V 0 bases and J 4 bases, with 7 bases left between them. Per the germline V gene, CDR1 is SGHAT and CDR2 is FQNNGV. CDR3 size: 14 residues. CDR3 DNA, as far as it was read: TGTGCCAGCAGCTTAGAAGGGTCTTACAATGAG. Translating gives CASSLEGSYNE. The complete CDR3 protein is CASSLEGSYNEQFF. The entire variable domain, with the rest obtained from reference TRBV11-2 and TRBJ2-1, is as follows: EAGVAQSPRYKIIEKRQSVAFWCNPISGHATLYWYQQILGQGPKLLIQFQNNGVVDDSQLPKDRFSAERLKGVDSTLKIQPAKLEDSAVYLCASSLEGSYNEQFFGPGTRLTVL.

This clone was picked up many times. The read gets to within 3 residues of the CDR3 end, and the germline J gene fills in the rest. This rearrangement joins TRBV20-1 to TRBJ2-7; 10 bases line up with TRBD1. CDR1 and CDR2 from the germline V gene are DFQATT and SNEGSKA (reference sequence). J lost 4 bases, V lost 0 bases, and 3 bases had no gene match. This CDR3 is 14 amino acids long. The sequenced CDR3 bases are TGCAGTGCTAGAGAGGACAGGGGGACTTACGAG. Amino acids: CSAREDRGTYE. In full, the CDR3 reads CSAREDRGTYEQYF.

This clone was counted at least ten times. The read terminates 3 residues ahead of where the CDR3 ends, so the germline J gene completes it. The chain links TRBV7-9 to TRBJ2-1; 13 positions match TRBD2. V lost 9 bases to trimming and J lost 9 bases; unmatched junction nucleotides: 5. Germline V CDR1 and CDR2: SEHNR, FQNEAQ (reference sequence). The CDR3 covers 13 residues. Partial CDR3 DNA: TGTGCCAGTAGGACTAGCGGGAGAAGTGAG. Amino acids: CASRTSGRSE. The full CDR3 sequence reads CASRTSGRSEQFF. Combining the CDR3 with reference TRBV7-9 and TRBJ2-1 gives the whole variable domain DTGVSQNPRHKITKRGQNVTFRCDPISEHNRLYWYRQTLGQGPEFLTYFQNEAQLEKSRLLSDRFSAERPKGSFSTLEIQRTEQGDSAMYLCASRTSGRSEQFFGPGTRLTVL.

This clone has a count of ten or more. The read terminates 3 residues ahead of where the CDR3 ends, so the germline J gene completes it. The chain employs TRBV7-2 and TRBJ2-7, with D perhaps matching TRBD2 (5 bases). Germline CDR1 SGHTA, CDR2 FQGNSA. This CDR3 has 14 amino acids. Trimming removed 5 bases at V and 0 bases at J, with 11 bases between. CDR3 sequence: CASSADSSSYEQYF. The covered CDR3 bases are TGTGCCAGCAGCGCGGACTCGAGCTCCTACGAG.

In the case of this clone: The read is 3 residues too short to cover the CDR3 end, so that end is filled in from the germline J gene. The rearrangement links TRBV19 to TRBJ1-1, with D possibly matching TRBD1 (5 bases). Germline lookup yields CDR1 LNHDA and CDR2 SQIVND (reference sequence). CDR3 length: 13 amino acids. The CDR3 protein is CASSIGAGSEAFF. The CDR3 DNA, read in part, is TGTGCCAGTAGTATTGGGGCAGGCAGCGAA.

There are a few counts of this clone. The CDR3 end falls 3 residues outside the read, so it is completed with the germline J gene. This chain joins TRBV18 and TRBJ1-2; maybe TRBD1 (5 bases). Germline V lookup: CDR1 KGHSH, CDR2 LQKENI. This CDR3 spans 18 amino acids. The CDR3 sequence is CASSPPLTSGAETDTYTF. The part of the CDR3 DNA that was read is TGTGCCAGCTCACCACCGTTAACTAGCGGGGCGGAGACAGATACC.

This clone was observed many times. The read halts 3 residues ahead of the CDR3 end, with the missing end drawn from the germline J gene. The chain has TRBV3-1 (or the pseudogene TRBV3-2) and TRBJ2-3; 10 bases map to TRBD2. CDR3 size: 16 residues. V gave up 0 bases and J gave up 6 bases; unmatched junction bases: 6. CDR1 is LGHDT and CDR2 is YNNKEL in the germline V gene (reference sequence). Incomplete CDR3 DNA: TGTGCCAGCAGCCAAGAGGTGCTAGCGGGAGCTGATACG. Amino acid sequence: CASSQEVLAGADT. The complete CDR3 reads CASSQEVLAGADTQYF.

With respect to this clone: The DNA ends 3 residues before the CDR3 does, and the rest of the CDR3 is filled in from the germline J gene. J is TRBJ2-3 and V is TRBV5-5; 10 nucleotides match TRBD1. Germline values: CDR1 SGHKS, CDR2 YYEKEE (reference sequence). The CDR3 covers 14 residues. The part of the CDR3 DNA that was read is TGTGCCAGCAGCCTAGGACAGGGGGAACAGCCG. It specifies CASSLGQGEQP. The entire CDR3 protein reads CASSLGQGEQPQYF.

Of note for this clone: The missing CDR3 end, 3 residues past where the read stops, is filled in from the germline J gene. The J gene is TRBJ1-1, the V gene TRBV18, with 10 bases aligning to TRBD1. The trim removed 5 bases at V and 3 bases at J, leaving 0 bases unmatched. Germline V gives CDR1 KGHSH, CDR2 LQKENI. The CDR3 is made up of 13 amino acids. CDR3 DNA (partial): TGTGCCAGCTCAGGGACAGGGGACACTGAA. Amino acid sequence: CASSGTGDTE. The complete CDR3 reads CASSGTGDTEAFF.

The sample holds many counts of this clone. The read terminates 3 residues before the CDR3 end, so the remaining end is supplied by the germline J gene. The genes are TRBV9 and TRBJ2-5; TRBD2 aligns across 8 bases. Germline V gene sequence: CDR1 SGDLS, CDR2 YYNGEE. V shed 3 bases and J 4 bases; nucleotides not matched to a gene: 8. The CDR3 totals 15 residues. Incomplete CDR3 DNA: TGTGCCAGCAGCGCCTTTGGACTAGCTGGAGAGACC. Translated: CASSAFGLAGET. The CDR3 in its entirety is CASSAFGLAGETQYF.